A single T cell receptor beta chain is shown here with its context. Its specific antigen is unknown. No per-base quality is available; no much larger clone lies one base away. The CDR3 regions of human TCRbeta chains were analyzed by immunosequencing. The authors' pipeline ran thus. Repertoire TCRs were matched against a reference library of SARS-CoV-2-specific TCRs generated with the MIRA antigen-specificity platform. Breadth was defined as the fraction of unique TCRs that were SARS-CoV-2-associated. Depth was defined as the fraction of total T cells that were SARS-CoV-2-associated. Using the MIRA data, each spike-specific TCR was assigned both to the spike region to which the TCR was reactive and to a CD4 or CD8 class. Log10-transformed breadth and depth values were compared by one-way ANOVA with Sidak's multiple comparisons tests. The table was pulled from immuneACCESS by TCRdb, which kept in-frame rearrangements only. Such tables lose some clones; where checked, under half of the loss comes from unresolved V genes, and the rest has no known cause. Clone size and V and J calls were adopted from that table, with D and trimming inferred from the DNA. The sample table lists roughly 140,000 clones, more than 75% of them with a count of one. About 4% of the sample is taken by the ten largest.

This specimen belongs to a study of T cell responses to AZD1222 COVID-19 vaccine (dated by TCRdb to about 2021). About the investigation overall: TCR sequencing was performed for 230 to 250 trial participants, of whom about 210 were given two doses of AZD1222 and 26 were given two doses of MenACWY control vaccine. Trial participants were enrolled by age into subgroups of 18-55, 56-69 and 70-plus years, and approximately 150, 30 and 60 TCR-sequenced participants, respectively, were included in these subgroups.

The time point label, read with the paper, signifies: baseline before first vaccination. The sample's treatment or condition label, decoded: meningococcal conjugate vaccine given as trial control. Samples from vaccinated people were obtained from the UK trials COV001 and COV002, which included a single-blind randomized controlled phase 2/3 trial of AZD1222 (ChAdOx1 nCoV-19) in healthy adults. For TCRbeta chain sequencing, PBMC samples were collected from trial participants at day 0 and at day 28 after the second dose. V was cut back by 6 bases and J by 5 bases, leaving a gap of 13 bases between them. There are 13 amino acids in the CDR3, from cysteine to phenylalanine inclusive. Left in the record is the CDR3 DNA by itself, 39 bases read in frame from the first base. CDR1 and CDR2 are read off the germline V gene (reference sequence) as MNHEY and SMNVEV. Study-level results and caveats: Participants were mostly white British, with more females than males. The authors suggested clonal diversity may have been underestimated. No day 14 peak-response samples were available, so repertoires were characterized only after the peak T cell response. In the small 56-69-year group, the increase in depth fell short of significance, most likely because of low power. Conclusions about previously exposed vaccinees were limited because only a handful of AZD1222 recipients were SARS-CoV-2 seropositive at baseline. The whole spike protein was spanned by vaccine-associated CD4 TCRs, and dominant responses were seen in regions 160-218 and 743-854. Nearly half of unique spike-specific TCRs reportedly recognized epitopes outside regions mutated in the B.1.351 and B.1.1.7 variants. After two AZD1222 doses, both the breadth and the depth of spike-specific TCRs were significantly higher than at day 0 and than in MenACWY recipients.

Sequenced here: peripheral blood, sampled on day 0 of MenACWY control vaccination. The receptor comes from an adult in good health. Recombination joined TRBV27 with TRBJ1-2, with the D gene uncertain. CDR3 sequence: CASRPAGIYGYTF. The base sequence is TGTGCCAGCAGGCCGGCCGGGATATATGGCTACACCTTC.